Sequencing of this TCR beta chain was carried out in a study of tumor and adjacent non-tumor tissue in lung cancer. Three rounds of nested PCR, following a modified ARM-PCR protocol, produced the TCRbeta library. MiXCR was run by TCRdb on the multiplex PCR reads, yielding one entry per CDR3 protein. The table includes about 50,000 distinct CDR3 sequences, 74% detected once. As for this clonotype: The CDR3 ends on some other residue instead of the conserved phenylalanine or tryptophan, so this is likely a read error.

No cell sorting was done before RNA was extracted from the tissue. This non-tumor lung sample came from over 3 cm beyond the tumor edge. The CDR3 extends over 15 amino acids. The germline CDR1 and CDR2 sequences are MDHEN and SYDVKM. The V end lost 4 bases, the J end lost 8 bases, and 20 bases lay between the germline ends. J is TRBJ1-2 and V is TRBV28; TRBD1 is a possible D gene (5 bases). The sequencing input was distant non-tumor lung tissue. The sequence was collected from an older woman with non-small cell lung cancer. For the CDR3, the DNA is TGTGCCAGCAGTTCGGATATCTCGGGGACGCGAGGCTACACCTCC. Protein: CASSSDISGTRGYTS.